Listed below are T cell receptor beta chains from one sample, sequenced in a study of vaccination effects on CD4 cells after COVID-19. TCRdb's copy holds only in-frame clones and misses some; the assay was immunoSEQ multiplex PCR. The sample yields 65,000 or so clones, 76% seen once. These receptors' antigens are unknown. The sequences come from CD4+ T cells from PBMCs cultured with HCoV-NL63 spike peptides, collected before COVID-19 vaccination. The source of these receptors is a human donor who received a COVID-19 vaccine. CDR3s include the opening cysteine and the closing phenylalanine or tryptophan. Fields, in order: clone size, J gene, V gene, CDR3 protein. A clone size is listed for some rows: how often the clone was seen (once, few, many), or a class if it is expanded.

>.|TRBJ2-4|TRBV9
CASSLWTVVLLAKNIQYF
>.|TRBJ1-2|TRBV18
CASSPADRSNYGYTF
>.|TRBJ1-4|TRBV6-5
CASTDRVDEKLFF
>.|TRBJ1-4|TRBV5-8
CASSPVDRSNEKLFF
>.|TRBJ1-4|TRBV18
CASSQPPQEKLFF
>.|TRBJ2-2|TRBV10-3
CASKDREVAGELFF
>.|TRBJ1-5|TRBV30
CAWSSGRDQPQHF
>.|TRBJ2-2|TRBV5-1
CASSGNKQGASTGELFF
>.|TRBJ1-3|TRBV7-3
CASSPYGTPEDTIYF
>.|TRBJ1-4|TRBV11-2
CASSLAQNNEKLFF
>.|TRBJ1-1|TRBV10-3
CAISLLPGQGNTEAFF
>.|TRBJ2-5|TRBV18
CASSPQGIIETQYF
>.|TRBJ2-5|TRBV29-1
CSVEATVKETQYF
>.|TRBJ2-2|TRBV11-3
CASSFIGGSVSGELFF
>.|TRBJ2-4|TRBV2
CASSDGRGNIQYF
>.|TRBJ1-1|TRBV13
CASSFRGRSMNTEAFF
>.|TRBJ2-3|TRBV14
CASSQDKVNTDTQYF
>.|TRBJ2-3|TRBV5-1
CASSLLLTSGGTDTQYF
>once|TRBJ2-5|TRBV6-2/TRBV6-3
CASSSRTSGVQETQYF
>.|TRBJ1-5|TRBV10-1
CASSVGGSNQPQHF
>few|TRBJ2-3|TRBV7-9
CASSLPRDTQYF
>few|TRBJ2-1|TRBV10-3
CAISESGSEQFF
>.|TRBJ1-1|TRBV7-3
CASSYDSPGQGNTEAFF
>.|TRBJ1-2|TRBV5-1
CASSWNVRQGNIGNYGYTF
>.|TRBJ1-2|TRBV30
CAWSPNRGDGYTF
>.|TRBJ1-5|TRBV7-8
CASSPRTGSSNQPQHF
>.|TRBJ2-3|TRBV24-1
CATGMEVSSGSRGTDTQYF
>.|TRBJ1-1|TRBV7-3
CASSSHRVGEAFF
>.|TRBJ1-1|TRBV14
CASSQVGGNTEAFF
>.|TRBJ1-3|TRBV30
CAWSRTGTGNTIYF
>.|TRBJ2-2|TRBV30
CAWSVDRDRESGELFF
>.|TRBJ1-3|TRBV5-1
CASSTGLSLSGNTIYF
>few|TRBJ1-6|TRBV27
CASKFRAGYSPLHF
>.|TRBJ1-1|TRBV5-1
CASSEGTIGTEAFF
>.|TRBJ2-1|TRBV7-7
CASSPRVGNEQFF
>once|TRBJ1-4|TRBV2
CASRRQGGWEKLFF
>.|TRBJ1-3|TRBV6-5
CASSYSRDSGNTIYF
>once|TRBJ2-1|TRBV2
CASSLQGANEQFF
>.|TRBJ2-2|TRBV7-9
CASSVGTGGLQRTGELFF
>.|TRBJ1-5|TRBV12-3/TRBV12-4
CASSSLSNQPQHF
>.|TRBJ2-1|TRBV6-2/TRBV6-3
CASSDQEAGAYNEQFF
>.|TRBJ1-1|TRBV28
CASSRQTGDFEAFF
>.|TRBJ1-2|TRBV6-1
CASSEQGGQYAGSYTF
>.|TRBJ2-6|TRBV23-1
CASQGQGQNVLTF
>.|TRBJ1-2|TRBV5-1
CASSSGTANYGYTF
>.|TRBJ1-6|TRBV18
CASSPQGLSSYNSPLHF
>.|TRBJ1-2|TRBV2
CASSDKGFNYGYTF